A single sample is the source of the 10 T cell receptor beta chains below, sequenced in a study of control samples from healthy donors and cancer patients. Only in-frame clones appear in the TCRdb table, and some are missing; sequencing was by immunoSEQ multiplex PCR. The repertoire has approximately 170,000 clones, 90% of them found once; the top ten carry roughly 1.3%. Source material: blood. The receptors were sampled from a woman in her forties or fifties in good health.

The V call is TRBV6-2 or TRBV6-3, the J call TRBJ2-7; 8 nucleotides align to TRBD2. Germline V gene lookup returns CDR1 MNHEY and CDR2 SVGEGT. The J segment lost 6 bases and the V segment lost 7 bases, leaving 20 bases of the junction unmatched. This CDR3 comprises 17 residues. The CDR3 nucleotides are TGTGCCAGCACCCCCGCAGGAGCGGGGGCAGTTCGGGGCGAGCAGTACTTC. This sequence encodes CASTPAGAGAVRGEQYF.

The rearrangement uses TRBV11-2 and TRBJ1-5; no clear D gene. Germline CDR1 and CDR2: SGHAT and FQNNGV. V lost 2 bases to trimming and J lost 7 bases, with 9 bases between them. The CDR3 contains 13 residues. This chain's CDR3 is CASSLTSGQPQHF. The CDR3 DNA follows: TGTGCCAGCAGCTTAACGTCCGGGCAGCCCCAGCATTTT.

V is TRBV7-9 and J is TRBJ1-2; 7 bases line up with TRBD1. The trim removed 5 bases at V and 8 bases at J, leaving 5 bases unmatched. Germline CDR1 reads SEHNR; CDR2 reads FQNEAQ (reference sequence). The CDR3 covers 12 residues. CDR3 region: CASSPIGGGYTF. CDR3 nucleotide sequence: TGTGCCAGCAGCCCGATAGGGGGCGGCTACACCTTC.

This clone is a singleton in its sample. This chain uses TRBV19 with TRBJ1-5; unclear D gene. The germline CDR1 and CDR2 sequences are LNHDA and SQIVND (reference sequence). This CDR3 has 12 amino acids. V was trimmed by 7 bases and J by 7 bases, leaving 11 bases between them. CDR3 sequence: CASTDLGQPQHF. DNA of the CDR3: TGTGCCAGTACTGACCTCGGCCAGCCCCAGCATTTT.

The V call is TRBV2, the J call TRBJ1-1; D unclear. Per the germline V gene, CDR1 is SNHLY and CDR2 is FYNNEI. The CDR3 extends over 15 amino acids. Trimming cost V 2 bases and J 2 bases, with 12 bases left between them. The CDR3 loop reads CASSELYLPNTEAFF. CDR3 coding DNA: TGTGCCAGCAGTGAACTATACCTCCCCAACACTGAAGCTTTCTTT. Full variable domain (outside the CDR3, taken from reference TRBV2 and TRBJ1-1): EPEVTQTPSHQVTQMGQEVILRCVPISNHLYFYWYRQILGQKVEFLVSFYNNEISEKSEIFDDQFSVERPDGSNFTLKIRSTKLEDSAMYFCASSELYLPNTEAFFGQGTRLTVV.

This clone was counted between two and nine times. The rearrangement links TRBV5-1 to TRBJ2-3, with 7 bases fitting TRBD2. The CDR3 runs to 14 residues. V shed 2 bases, J shed 5 bases, and the junction held 5 bases outside the gene matches. Germline CDR1 is SGHRS and CDR2 is YFSETQ. The CDR3 region has the DNA TGCGCCAGCAGCTTTGGCGCGGGGGAAGATACGCAGTATTTT. Amino acid sequence: CASSFGAGEDTQYF.

This rearrangement joins TRBV27 to TRBJ2-7, with 16 bases that match TRBD2. The germline V gene has CDR1 MNHEY and CDR2 SMNVEV (reference sequence). V shed 4 bases and J 1 base; nucleotides not matched to a gene: 10. This CDR3 region has 19 residues. CDR3 in DNA: TGTGCCAGCAGTTCCCTAACCGGGACTAGCGGGAGGGTTTCCTACGAGCAGTACTTC. This encodes CASSSLTGTSGRVSYEQYF.

The rearrangement uses TRBV14 and TRBJ1-1; D uncertain. CDR1 and CDR2 from the germline V gene are SGHDN and FVKESK. V lost 6 bases to trimming and J lost 6 bases, with 11 bases between them. The CDR3 loop spans 12 amino acids. The CDR3 reads CASSGGTPEAFF. DNA of the CDR3: TGTGCCAGCAGTGGCGGAACCCCTGAAGCTTTCTTT. Using reference TRBV14 and TRBJ1-1 for the parts outside the CDR3, the full variable domain is EAGVTQFPSHSVIEKGQTVTLRCDPISGHDNLYWYRRVMGKEIKFLLHFVKESKQDESGMPNNRFLAERTGGTYSTLKVQPAELEDSGVYFCASSGGTPEAFFGQGTRLTVV.

The rearrangement joins TRBV19 to TRBJ1-2; the D gene is possibly TRBD1 (5 bases). CDR1 and CDR2 from the germline V gene are LNHDA and SQIVND (reference sequence). The CDR3 consists of 13 residues. V lost 2 bases, J lost 6 bases, and 10 bases lay in between. CDR3 loop: CASSIRGRDGYTF. The DNA for the CDR3 is TGTGCCAGTAGTATAAGGGGACGCGATGGCTACACCTTC.

The rearrangement joins TRBV18 to TRBJ1-2; 7 positions agree with TRBD1. CDR3 length equals 14 residues. With 4 bases clipped from V and 1 base from J, the junction kept 3 bases outside the gene matches. CDR1 and CDR2 (germline): KGHSH, LQKENI. CDR3 loop: CASSLDRVNYGYTF. DNA for the CDR3: TGTGCCAGCTCACTCGACAGGGTTAACTATGGCTACACCTTC.